A single sample gave rise to the 14 T cell receptor beta chains below, sequenced in a study of blood T cell repertoires in COVID-19. Generated by immunoSEQ multiplex PCR, the TCRdb table keeps only in-frame clones and is missing some. Of 200,000 to 250,000 clones in the sample, 70% to 90% were seen once. Input material: peripheral blood. These receptors all stem from a man aged 50 to 59 who had recovered from COVID-19.

The rearrangement uses TRBV14 and TRBJ2-5, with D possibly being TRBD2 (6 bases). Deletions cut 4 bases from V and 5 bases from J, with 20 bases between. The CDR3 is 16 residues long. Germline V gene lookup returns CDR1 SGHDN and CDR2 FVKESK. CDR3 in amino acids: CASSPHFGGGGETQYF. The CDR3 DNA reads as TGTGCCAGCAGCCCCCATTTCGGGGGAGGAGGGGAGACCCAGTACTTC.

The V call is TRBV18, the J call TRBJ2-5; the match to TRBD2 covers 12 bases. This CDR3 has 15 amino acids. Losses at the gene ends were 2 bases for V and 3 bases for J; bases not matched to a gene: 1. Germline V CDR1 and CDR2: KGHSH, LQKENI. CDR3 sequence reads: CASSPWTSGEETQYF. CDR3 DNA sequence: TGTGCCAGCTCACCATGGACTAGCGGGGAAGAGACCCAGTACTTC.

In nucleotides, the CDR3 is TGCGCCAGCAGCCAAGAGATACCAGGGACTAGCGGTCCAGGGGAGCAGTTCTTC. Amino acid sequence: CASSQEIPGTSGPGEQFF. The genes are TRBV4-1 and TRBJ2-1; 11 bases are a match to TRBD2. CDR1 and CDR2 (germline): MGHRA, YSYEKL. Germline trimming cut 0 bases from V and 10 bases from J; bases unmatched to any gene: 14. The CDR3 extends over 18 amino acids.

Turning to this clone: One end of the junction fails to match germline, which may point to a read error. J is TRBJ1-2 and V is TRBV10-3, with TRBD1 identical over 11 bases. This CDR3 spans 11 amino acids. CDR1 and CDR2 (germline): ENHRY, SYGVKD. CDR3 amino acids: CAMGQGVDYGF. For the CDR3, the DNA is TGTGCCATGGGACAGGGGGTTGACTACGGCTTC.

The chain employs TRBV12-3 or TRBV12-4 and TRBJ1-3; the match to TRBD1 covers 7 bases. This CDR3 is built from 13 residues. The V and J ends lost 6 bases and 4 bases, in that order; junction bases with no gene match: 3. The CDR3 is CASRTGRGNTIYF. DNA for the CDR3: TGTGCCAGCAGGACAGGGAGAGGAAACACCATATATTTT.

V and J are TRBV5-1 and TRBJ2-1, with D unclear. V lost 0 bases and J lost 0, with 7 bases in between. From germline, CDR1 is SGHRS and CDR2 YFSETQ. This CDR3 has 15 amino acids. The CDR3 nucleotides read TGCGCCAGCAGCTTGGCAAGAGGCTCCTACAATGAGCAGTTCTTC. Translation: CASSLARGSYNEQFF.

The V gene is TRBV10-1, the J gene TRBJ2-7; 9 bases match TRBD1. V shed 6 bases and J 7 bases; nucleotides not matched to a gene: 7. Per germline, CDR1 WNHNN and CDR2 SYGVQD (reference sequence). The CDR3 has 13 amino acids. For the CDR3, the DNA is TGCGCCAGCAGCTGGACAGGGGCGCAAGAGCAGTACTTC. Translating it yields CASSWTGAQEQYF.

The chain combines TRBV6-5 with TRBJ1-1; D is unresolved. The ends were cut back, 0 bases at V and 0 bases at J, with 5 bases in the middle. The CDR3 extends over 14 amino acids. Germline CDR1 MNHEY, CDR2 SVGAGI. The CDR3 is CASSYSRMNTEAFF. The CDR3 region has the DNA TGTGCCAGCAGTTACTCGAGAATGAACACTGAAGCTTTCTTT.

The rearrangement uses TRBV7-9 and TRBJ1-4, with D possibly TRBD1 on 5 matching bases. The germline CDR1 and CDR2 sequences are SEHNR and FQNEAQ (reference sequence). The CDR3 runs to 15 residues. V was clipped by 3 bases and J by 0 bases, with 8 bases between them. The CDR3 here is CASSFQGATNEKLFF. The CDR3, as DNA: TGTGCCAGCAGCTTCCAGGGCGCAACTAATGAAAAACTGTTTTTT. The whole variable domain, filled in from reference TRBV7-9 and TRBJ1-4, reads DTGVSQNPRHKITKRGQNVTFRCDPISEHNRLYWYRQTLGQGPEFLTYFQNEAQLEKSRLLSDRFSAERPKGSFSTLEIQRTEQGDSAMYLCASSFQGATNEKLFFGSGTQLSVL.

This chain uses TRBV10-1 with TRBJ1-1; D gene unclear. CDR3 length: 11 amino acids. V shed 4 bases and J shed 5 bases, with 5 bases lying between them. CDR1 and CDR2 from the germline V gene are WNHNN and SYGVQD (reference sequence). The CDR3 DNA reads as TGCGCCAGCAGTGCGGGAACTGAAGCTTTCTTT. Residues: CASSAGTEAFF.

The chain is built from TRBV2 and TRBJ2-3; D uncertain. The CDR3 runs to 15 residues. Germline V lookup: CDR1 SNHLY, CDR2 FYNNEI. V lost 6 bases to trimming and J lost 2 bases, with 15 bases between them. The CDR3 loop is CASSREHGLTDTQYF. CDR3 bases: TGTGCCAGCAGCCGCGAACATGGGCTCACAGATACGCAGTATTTT. Variable domain in full (rest from reference TRBV2 and TRBJ2-3): EPEVTQTPSHQVTQMGQEVILRCVPISNHLYFYWYRQILGQKVEFLVSFYNNEISEKSEIFDDQFSVERPDGSNFTLKIRSTKLEDSAMYFCASSREHGLTDTQYFGPGTRLTVL.

The chain employs TRBV18 and TRBJ2-5; maybe TRBD1 (5 bases). Deletions cut 1 base from V and 5 bases from J, with 14 bases between. The CDR3 covers 15 residues. Per the germline V gene, CDR1 is KGHSH and CDR2 is LQKENI. The CDR3, as DNA: TGTGCCAGCTCACCACTCCAGGGTCGTGAGGAGACCCAGTACTTC. Translated: CASSPLQGREETQYF.

This clone occurred once. The CDR3 coding sequence is TGTGCCAGCAACATTATGTTGGCAGGCATACAAAAGAACACTGAAGCTTTCTTT. It codes for CASNIMLAGIQKNTEAFF. The gene calls are TRBV5-6 and TRBJ1-1, with D unresolved. The CDR3 runs 18 residues. V gave up 6 bases and J gave up 1 base, with 25 bases separating them. Looked up from germline, CDR1 is SGHDT and CDR2 is YYEEEE.

J is TRBJ1-5 and V is TRBV2; possibly TRBD1 for D (6 bases). The CDR3 sequence is 18 residues long. Looked up from germline, CDR1 is SNHLY and CDR2 is FYNNEI. The germline V and J ends were trimmed by 4 bases and 3 bases, with 22 bases remaining between them. The CDR3 loop is CASSVNRAKGFVNQPQHF. As DNA, the CDR3 is TGTGCCAGCAGTGTTAACAGGGCTAAAGGCTTTGTCAATCAGCCCCAGCATTTT.